These T cell receptor beta chains were read from a single sample in a study of T cell changes during pregnancy in multiple sclerosis. Clones were sequenced by immunoSEQ multiplex PCR, and TCRdb holds only the in-frame ones, with some missing. This table holds about 68,000 clones, around 90% found once. The input for sequencing was peripheral blood, taken in the second trimester of pregnancy. These receptor sequences come from a female donor with multiple sclerosis, enrolled in a pregnancy study. The CDR3 runs from the conserved cysteine through the conserved F or W. D genes are given only for firm matches. The size field is filled for only some rows; it gives once, few, many or a size class.

j_call d_call v_call clone_size cdr3_nt cdr3_aa
TRBJ2-1 TRBD1 TRBV7-9 - TGTGCCAGCAGCCCAGAGACAGGGAGCTACAATGAGCAGTTCTTC CASSPETGSYNEQFF
TRBJ2-7 TRBD2 TRBV30 - TGTGCCTGGGGCGGGGGACTCTACGAGCAGTACTTC CAWGGGLYEQYF
TRBJ1-1 TRBD1 TRBV6-5 - TGTGCCAGCAGAACCACAGGGGTCGGGAACACTGAAGCTTTCTTT CASRTTGVGNTEAFF
TRBJ2-6 - TRBV5-1 - TGCGCCAGCAGCTCACAGGGAGCTGGGGCCAACGTCCTGACTTTC CASSSQGAGANVLTF
TRBJ2-1 TRBD2 TRBV9 - TGTGCCAGCAGCGAGGGGACGTGGCTAGCGGACAATGAGCAGTTCTTC CASSEGTWLADNEQFF
TRBJ1-2 - TRBV7-2 - TGTGCCAGCAGCTTAAGAGGGGGGGATGGCTACACCTTC CASSLRGGDGYTF
TRBJ2-7 TRBD1 TRBV7-8 once TGTGCCAGCAGCTTGGGGGGACAGGGGATAGTTGGAGGCTACGAGCAGTACTTC CASSLGGQGIVGGYEQYF
TRBJ1-2 TRBD1 TRBV4-3 - TGCGCCAGCAGCCAAGACGGGACAGGGGGATTCAGCTACACCTTC CASSQDGTGGFSYTF
TRBJ1-2 - TRBV4-3 - TGCGCCAGCAGCCAAGCCTCGCTCGGGACACCTACTAACTATGGCTACACCTTC CASSQASLGTPTNYGYTF
TRBJ2-5 - TRBV9 - TGTGCCAGCAGCGCAAACCAAGAGACCCAGTACTTC CASSANQETQYF
TRBJ1-4 - TRBV19 - TGTGCCAGTAGCACTCGACTGAATGAAAAACTGTTTTTT CASSTRLNEKLFF
TRBJ2-7 TRBD1 TRBV25-1 - TGTGCCAGCTTTACACAGGACAGGGCCTACGAGCAGTACTTC CASFTQDRAYEQYF
TRBJ2-1 TRBD1 TRBV6-1 - TGTGCCAGCAGTGATAGGGTCGGGGCCAGGGGGCCGGGTGAGCAGTTCTTC CASSDRVGARGPGEQFF
TRBJ2-7 - TRBV21-1 - TGTGCCAGCAGCAAGGGACAGGGTATGCACGAGCAGTACTTC CASSKGQGMHEQYF
TRBJ1-2 - TRBV5-6 - TGTGCCAGCAGCTTGGATAGACAGGCCGGATGGGGCTACACCTTC CASSLDRQAGWGYTF
TRBJ2-7 TRBD2 TRBV10-2 - TGCGCCAGCAGGAATTTCGGGACTAAGCCCTACGAGCAGTACTTC CASRNFGTKPYEQYF
TRBJ1-3 - TRBV5-4 - TGTGCCAGCAGCCCTACGGGTGAAGACACCATATATTTT CASSPTGEDTIYF
TRBJ2-2 - TRBV19 - TGTGCCAGTAGTATTTTTTCGCCGGGATCGAACACCGGGGAGCTGTTTTTT CASSIFSPGSNTGELFF
TRBJ1-2 - TRBV5-1 - TGCGCCAGCAGCTCGGGGATGCTGGGCTATGGCTACACCTTC CASSSGMLGYGYTF
TRBJ1-2 - TRBV2 once TGTGCCAGCAGACTCAAACCCGGGACTATCGGTGGCTACACCTTC CASRLKPGTIGGYTF
TRBJ1-1 - TRBV5-4 - TGTGCCAGCAGCGTACGGGCAGCGGCCTTGAACACTGAAGCTTTCTTT CASSVRAAALNTEAFF
TRBJ2-7 - TRBV4-2 - TGTGCCAGCAGCCAAGTGGCCGGGTTCCCCTACGAGCAGTACTTC CASSQVAGFPYEQYF
TRBJ2-2 TRBD2 TRBV6-1 - TGTGCCAGCAGTGGGGGGGGCGGGGAGCTGTTTTTT CASSGGGGELFF
TRBJ2-3 - TRBV9 - TGTGCCAGCAGCAGCAAGGGAGGGACAGGAGGAGATACGCAGTATTTT CASSSKGGTGGDTQYF
TRBJ1-2 - TRBV9 once TGTGCCAGCAGCGGCAACAGGGCACGCTATGGCTACACCTTC CASSGNRARYGYTF
TRBJ2-3 TRBD1 TRBV18 - TGTGCCAGCTCATCCAGACAGGGAATGGCGACAGATACGCAGTATTTT CASSSRQGMATDTQYF
TRBJ2-5 - TRBV5-1 - TGCGCCAGCAGCTTGGCCCTGTGGGGGGGCCGCGAAGAGACCCAGTACTTC CASSLALWGGREETQYF
TRBJ2-1 TRBD2 TRBV7-9 - TGTGCCAGCAGGGTAGCGGGGGGCCACTACAATGAGCAGTTCTTC CASRVAGGHYNEQFF
TRBJ2-3 - TRBV7-3 - TGTGCCAGCAGCTTTCTCGCTACCGATACGCAGTATTTT CASSFLATDTQYF